One sample yielded the 9 T cell receptor beta chains listed below, sequenced in a study of identical twins. TCRdb re-derived calls from the 5' RACE reads in MiXCR, one entry per CDR3 protein. The sample holds hundreds of thousands of distinct CDR3 sequences, around an eighth seen once. The same data also contributed to another study, on yellow fever vaccine responses in identical twins.

Sequences were obtained from PBMCs. These TCRs come from a woman between 18 and 29 years old in good health.

The V call is TRBV27, the J call TRBJ2-6; no firm D call. V lost 3 bases, J lost 3 bases, and 18 bases lay in between. Germline lookup yields CDR1 MNHEY and CDR2 SMNVEV (reference sequence). The CDR3 is 18 residues long. The CDR3 sequence: CASSFGPSRSYGANVLTF. CDR3 DNA sequence: TGTGCCAGCAGTTTCGGTCCGTCAAGGTCATATGGGGCCAACGTCCTGACTTTC.

At least ten counts were recorded for this clonotype. The chain uses TRBV9 and TRBJ1-5; D unclear. V was clipped by 0 bases and J by 2 bases, with 6 bases between them. The CDR3 runs 14 residues. CDR1 and CDR2 (germline): SGDLS, YYNGEE. In DNA, the CDR3 is TGTGCCAGCAGCGTAGGCCAGGGCAATCAGCCCCAGCATTTT. Amino acids: CASSVGQGNQPQHF. Using reference TRBV9 and TRBJ1-5 for the parts outside the CDR3, the full variable domain is DSGVTQTPKHLITATGQRVTLRCSPRSGDLSVYWYQQSLDQGLQFLIQYYNGEERAKGNILERFSAQQFPDLHSELNLSSLELGDSALYFCASSVGQGNQPQHFGDGTRLSIL.

The J gene is TRBJ1-6, the V gene TRBV3-1; D is perhaps TRBD1 (5 bases). Germline loops: CDR1 LGHDT, CDR2 YNNKEL (reference sequence). V was pared by 1 base and J by 7 bases, with 17 bases between. The CDR3 has 17 amino acids. CDR3 DNA: TGTGCCAGCAGCCAAGTAACAGGCCCGACGGAGAATTCACCCCTCCACTTT. This codes for CASSQVTGPTENSPLHF.

Notes on this clonotype: Sequence at one end of the junction differs from germline and may be a read error. V usage is TRBV7-3 and J usage is TRBJ2-2; 7 positions match TRBD2. CDR1 is SGHTA and CDR2 is FQGTGA in the germline V gene. The CDR3 is 16 amino acids. This CDR3 reads CSSSSEGTTNTGELFF. In DNA, the CDR3 is TGTTCCAGCAGCTCAGAGGGGACTACCAACACCGGGGAGCTGTTTTTT.

The chain has TRBV7-2 and TRBJ2-1; D is perhaps TRBD1 or TRBD2 (7 bases each). Germline V CDR1 and CDR2: SGHTA, FQGNSA. The CDR3 spans 16 residues. With 0 bases removed from V and 4 bases from J, the gap between germline ends came to 13 bases. CDR3 sequence: CASSLAAGGVYNEQFF. CDR3 sequence (DNA): TGTGCCAGCAGCTTAGCGGCAGGGGGGGTATACAATGAGCAGTTCTTC.

This clonotype was seen at least ten times. V is TRBV28 and J is TRBJ2-1; 8 bases fit TRBD2. This CDR3 contains 17 residues. Germline values: CDR1 MDHEN, CDR2 SYDVKM. V shed 3 bases, J shed 2 bases, and the junction held 9 bases outside the gene matches. CDR3: CASSFLSLAGPYNEQFF. DNA for the CDR3: TGTGCCAGCAGTTTCCTTTCCTTAGCGGGGCCCTACAATGAGCAGTTCTTC.

This clonotype was seen a few times. The J gene is TRBJ2-1, the V gene TRBV3-1; 8 nucleotides agree with TRBD1. CDR3 length: 17 amino acids. V lost 0 bases and J lost 0; bases outside the gene matches: 4. Germline V gives CDR1 LGHDT, CDR2 YNNKEL (reference sequence). The CDR3 nucleotides are TGTGCCAGCAGCCAAGAGTGGACAGGGAACTCCTACAATGAGCAGTTCTTC. It yields the protein CASSQEWTGNSYNEQFF.

This clonotype has a handful of counts. The V gene is TRBV4-1, the J gene TRBJ1-5; the D is unclear. The CDR3 extends over 14 amino acids. Germline loops: CDR1 MGHRA, CDR2 YSYEKL. The V and J ends lost 2 bases and 4 bases respectively, with 9 bases between them. CDR3 in amino acids: CASSQRQRNQPQHF. DNA for the CDR3: TGCGCCAGCAGCCAAAGGCAACGGAATCAGCCCCAGCATTTT.

V is TRBV10-2 and J is TRBJ2-7; 10 positions match TRBD1. This CDR3 has 15 amino acids. Germline V gene sequence: CDR1 WSHSY, CDR2 SAAADI. The V segment lost 3 bases and the J segment 2 bases; nucleotides outside the gene matches: 4. CDR3: CASSEGGQGAYEQYV. The CDR3 DNA follows: TGCGCCAGCAGTGAAGGCGGACAGGGGGCCTACGAGCAGTACGTC.